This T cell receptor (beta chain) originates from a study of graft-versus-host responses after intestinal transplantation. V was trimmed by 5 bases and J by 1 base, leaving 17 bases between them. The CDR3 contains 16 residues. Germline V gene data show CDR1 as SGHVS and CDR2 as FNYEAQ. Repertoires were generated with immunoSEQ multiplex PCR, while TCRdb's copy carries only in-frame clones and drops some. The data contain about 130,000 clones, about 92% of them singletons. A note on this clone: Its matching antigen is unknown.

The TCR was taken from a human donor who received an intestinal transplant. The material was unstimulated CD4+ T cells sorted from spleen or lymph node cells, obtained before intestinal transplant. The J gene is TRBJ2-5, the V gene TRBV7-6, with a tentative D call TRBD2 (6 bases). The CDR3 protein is CASSPLPRDFQETQYF. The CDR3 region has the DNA TGTGCCAGCAGCCCGCTACCCCGGGACTTCCAAGAGACCCAGTACTTC.